These 4 T cell receptor beta chains share one sample of origin, sequenced in a study of T-cell reconstitution after alpha-beta-depleted transplantation in children listed by TCRdb under 2016. The library was made by PCR. TCRdb records Illumina HiSeq 2500 as the sequencer. TCR libraries were prepared with molecular barcoding, using unique molecular identifiers to normalize TCRbeta repertoire quantification. Clones were called with MiXCR by TCRdb after fastp trimmed the public reads at Q25, and only in-frame beta chains were retained. Duplicate CDR3 protein sequences are folded into a single record with the most common DNA and genes. The sample table records a few hundred thousand distinct CDR3 sequences; 10% of these occur just once. The ten biggest clones cover 2.4% of the sample. This specimen was PBMCs from the stem cell graft donor, taken from the stem cell graft. The receptor set was obtained from a human donor who donated a stem cell graft to a child with acute lymphoblastic leukemia.

The rearrangement uses TRBV5-1 and TRBJ2-7; 15 bases map to TRBD2. The V gene's germline CDR1 is SGHRS and CDR2 YFSETQ. This CDR3 contains 14 residues. Trimming cost V 7 bases and J 5 bases; bases outside gene matches: 4. The CDR3 sequence is CASRTSGGADEQYF. The CDR3 bases are TGCGCCAGCCGGACTAGCGGGGGGGCTGACGAGCAGTACTTC. Variable domain in full (rest from reference TRBV5-1 and TRBJ2-7): KAGVTQTPRYLIKTRGQQVTLSCSPISGHRSVSWYQQTPGQGLQFLFEYFSETQRNKGNFPGRFSGRQFSNSRSEMNVSTLELGDSALYLCASRTSGGADEQYFGPGTRLTVT.

The V and J genes are TRBV11-1 and TRBJ2-7; 13 bases are a match to TRBD2. CDR1 SGHAT and CDR2 FQDESV come from the germline V gene (reference sequence). The CDR3 has 16 amino acids. J gave up 3 bases and V 5 bases, and 7 bases lay outside the gene matches. CDR3 residues: CASSPQTSGRSYEQYF. The CDR3 DNA reads as TGTGCCAGCAGCCCGCAGACTAGCGGGAGGAGCTACGAGCAGTACTTC.

The chain employs TRBV4-2 and TRBJ2-1, with TRBD2 matching 9 bases. This CDR3 is built from 16 residues. CDR1 is LGHNA and CDR2 is YNFKEQ in the germline V gene. V dropped 4 bases and J dropped 4; count of bases not matched to a gene: 8. CDR3 sequence (DNA): TGTGCCAGCAGCCGATCAGCGGGAGGAAGGTACAATGAGCAGTTCTTC. Amino acids: CASSRSAGGRYNEQFF.

This clonotype was detected only a few times. The chain employs TRBV7-3 and TRBJ2-1; unclear D gene. The germline CDR1 and CDR2 sequences are SGHTA and FQGTGA. V lost 1 base to trimming and J lost 7 bases, with 8 bases between them. CDR3 length: 13 amino acids. CDR3 DNA sequence: TGTGCCAGCAGCTTAAGAGAGAGGAATGAGCAGTTCTTC. Residues: CASSLRERNEQFF.